This T cell receptor beta chain appears in the sequencing data of a study of Ad26.COV2.S vaccination and SARS-CoV-2 variants. Treatment specified: 19 received Ad26.COV2.S at low or high dose, single or two shots; about 5 received placebo; per-sample allocation not given. Samples analyzed were those drawn on day 63 after the first vaccine or placebo injection. Profiled with immunoSEQ multiplex PCR; TCRdb holds only in-frame clones, not every one. The sample has around 270,000 clones, around 85% seen once; the top ten hold about 2.8%. Germline assignment: CDR1 MNHNS and CDR2 SASEGT. CDR3 length equals 13 residues. J was trimmed by 8 bases and V by 3 bases; bases with no gene match: 4.

This clonotype originated in a person aged 18-60 years who received the Ad26.COV2.S COVID-19 vaccine or a placebo. Sequenced material: peripheral blood, taken in a trial of Ad26.COV2.S vaccine versus placebo. V is TRBV6-1 and J is TRBJ1-3, with 7 bases lining up with TRBD1. In nucleotides, the CDR3 is TGTGCCAGCAGTGATCCCAGGGGGGACACCATATATTTT. Its translation: CASSDPRGDTIYF.